This T cell receptor beta chain originates from a study of blood T cell repertoires in COVID-19. About the research overall: Sites across the United States, Italy and Spain contributed samples from acute and convalescent COVID-19.

Per the original methods: For nucleated cells, counts were estimated from reference gene primer amplification. Sequencing used immunoSEQ multiplex PCR; TCRdb keeps in-frame clones, though not all of them. D and trimming were read from the DNA, whereas the V and J calls and clone size are those reported in that table. This table has about 14,000 clones, less than 80% appearing once. This CDR3 is built from 15 residues. From germline, CDR1 is MNHEY and CDR2 SVGAGI. With 6 bases removed from V and 1 base from J, the gap between germline ends came to 13 bases. This TCR was recovered from a man aged 70-80 years with acute or convalescent COVID-19. Sample: peripheral blood. This chain links TRBV6-5 with TRBJ1-5; maybe TRBD1 (6 bases). In nucleotides, the CDR3 is TGTGCCAGCAGGTACAGGGAGGAGAGCAATCAGCCCCAGCATTTT. It encodes CASRYREESNQPQHF.